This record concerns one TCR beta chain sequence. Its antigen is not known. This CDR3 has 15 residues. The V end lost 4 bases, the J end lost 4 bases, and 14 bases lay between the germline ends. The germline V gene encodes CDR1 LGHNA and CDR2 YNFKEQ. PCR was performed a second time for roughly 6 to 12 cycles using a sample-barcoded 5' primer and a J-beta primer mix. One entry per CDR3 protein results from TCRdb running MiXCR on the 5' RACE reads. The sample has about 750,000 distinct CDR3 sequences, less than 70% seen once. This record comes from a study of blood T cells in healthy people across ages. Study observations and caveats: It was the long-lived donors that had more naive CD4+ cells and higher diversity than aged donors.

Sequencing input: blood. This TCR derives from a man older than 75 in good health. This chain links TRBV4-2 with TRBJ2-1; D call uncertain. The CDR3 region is CASSPDEIQYNEQFF. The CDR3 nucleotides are TGTGCCAGCAGCCCCGATGAGATCCAATACAATGAGCAGTTCTTC.